These 16 T cell receptor beta chains were sequenced from one sample in a study of shared clonotypes between healthy human individuals (dated by TCRdb to 2020 to 2021). Library prep was done by the immunoSEQ multiplex PCR assay. Drawn from immuneACCESS, this table holds only the in-frame rearrangements with V and J called that TCRdb kept. Clones are partly lost; checked studies trace under half to an unresolved V gene and leave the rest unexplained. The sample yields 2 million to 2.5 million clones; under 95% were counted once. The ten biggest clones cover around 0.4% of the sample. Sequencing used naive CD4+ T cells from PBMCs. Sample cell subset or site, as interpreted from the label and publication: CD45RA+ positively selected. The receptors originated from a young man in good health. Some clones in this sample may be carry-over from other donors' samples.

The chain employs TRBV18 and TRBJ1-4; D not certain. The CDR3 has 14 residues. The germline V gene has CDR1 KGHSH and CDR2 LQKENI. Trimming shortened V by 1 base and J by 7 bases, and 10 bases separated the two germline ends. The CDR3 DNA sequence: TGTGCCAGCTCACCACAGACGGAAACTGAAAAACTGTTTTTT. Encoded protein: CASSPQTETEKLFF.

To note about this clone: Distinct nucleotide sequences in the sample also encode this CDR3. The CDR3, as DNA: TGTGCCAGCAGCTTAGGGGGCGCAAATCAGCCCCAGCATTTT. The encoded protein is CASSLGGANQPQHF. The chain recombines TRBV7-9 with TRBJ1-5; TRBD1 might be the D (5 bases). Germline V gene data show CDR1 as SEHNR and CDR2 as FQNEAQ (reference sequence). With 1 base removed from V and 4 bases from J, the gap between germline ends came to 8 bases. The CDR3 contains 14 residues. Full variable domain (missing parts from reference TRBV7-9 and TRBJ1-5): DTGVSQNPRHKITKRGQNVTFRCDPISEHNRLYWYRQTLGQGPEFLTYFQNEAQLEKSRLLSDRFSAERPKGSFSTLEIQRTEQGDSAMYLCASSLGGANQPQHFGDGTRLSIL.

The chain employs TRBV25-1 and TRBJ2-1; 8 positions match TRBD2. CDR1 MGHDK and CDR2 SYGVNS come from the germline V gene. CDR3 length equals 18 residues. V was clipped by 3 bases and J by 3 bases; unmatched bases: 13. The CDR3 spells CASSDPKAGTSGYNEQFF. DNA of the CDR3: TGTGCCAGCAGTGATCCTAAAGCCGGGACTAGTGGCTACAATGAGCAGTTCTTC.

The chain links TRBV13 to TRBJ1-6, with TRBD1 matching 12 bases. The CDR3 length is 15 residues. In germline, CDR1 is PRHDT, CDR2 FYEKMQ (reference sequence). The V and J ends lost 2 bases and 10 bases, in that order; junction bases with no gene match: 3. CDR3 nucleotides: TGTGCCAGCAGCTTAAGGGACAGGGGGCTATCACCCCTCCACTTT. Amino acid sequence: CASSLRDRGLSPLHF. Based on the CDR3 plus reference TRBV13 and TRBJ1-6, the full variable domain is AAGVIQSPRHLIKEKRETATLKCYPIPRHDTVYWYQQGPGQDPQFLISFYEKMQSDKGSIPDRFSAQQFSDYHSELNMSSLELGDSALYFCASSLRDRGLSPLHFGNGTRLTVT.

V is TRBV2 and J is TRBJ2-2; weak D call: TRBD2 (7 bases). The CDR3 is 15 residues long. V lost 7 bases and J 6 bases, leaving 18 bases between the germline ends. Germline CDR1 reads SNHLY; CDR2 reads FYNNEI. CDR3 nucleotide sequence: TGTGCCAGCAAGGCAGGGGCGGGAGTCCCCGGGGAGCTGTTTTTT. Encoded protein: CASKAGAGVPGELFF.

The chain couples TRBV5-8 to TRBJ2-3; 10 positions agree with TRBD2. The germline gives CDR1 SGHTS, CDR2 YDEGEE. The CDR3 runs to 14 residues. J gave up 5 bases and V 4 bases, and 4 bases lay outside the gene matches. The CDR3 nucleotides read TGTGCCAGCAGCCCAGCGGGAGGGTTAGATACGCAGTATTTT. Translating it yields CASSPAGGLDTQYF.

As regards this clone: At the DNA level, this CDR3 is encoded by other sequences in the same sample as well. The rearrangement joins TRBV20-1 to TRBJ1-4; no firm D call. CDR1 and CDR2 (germline): DFQATT, SNEGSKA (reference sequence). CDR3 length equals 11 residues. V was shortened by 6 bases and J by 6 bases, with 8 bases between the two germline ends. This chain's CDR3 is CSARYYEKLFF. CDR3 DNA sequence: TGCAGTGCCCGATATTATGAAAAACTGTTTTTT.

This sequence joins TRBV28 and TRBJ1-1; D call uncertain. The CDR3 extends over 14 amino acids. Trimming removed 3 bases at V and 6 bases at J, with 14 bases between. The germline V gene encodes CDR1 MDHEN and CDR2 SYDVKM. CDR3 nucleotide sequence: TGTGCCAGCAGTTTGGGCCCCATTAGTTCTGAAGCTTTCTTT. Residues: CASSLGPISSEAFF.

The chain combines TRBV5-1 with TRBJ2-5; no firm D call. V was clipped by 3 bases and J by 5 bases, with 17 bases between them. CDR3 length equals 15 residues. CDR1 and CDR2 (germline): SGHRS, YFSETQ. The CDR3 loop reads CASSSFGGSAETQYF. The CDR3 coding sequence is TGCGCCAGCAGCTCTTTTGGTGGTTCTGCGGAGACCCAGTACTTC.

The V gene is TRBV2, the J gene TRBJ2-6; weak D call: TRBD1 (6 bases). The germline V gene encodes CDR1 SNHLY and CDR2 FYNNEI. Between the trimmed V and J ends, which lost 6 bases and 4 bases, there was a span of 10 bases. The CDR3 is 14 residues long. The CDR3: CASRAGAGANVLTF. DNA for the CDR3: TGTGCCAGCAGAGCAGGGGCCGGGGCCAACGTCCTGACTTTC. The whole variable domain, remainder taken from reference TRBV2 and TRBJ2-6, is EPEVTQTPSHQVTQMGQEVILRCVPISNHLYFYWYRQILGQKVEFLVSFYNNEISEKSEIFDDQFSVERPDGSNFTLKIRSTKLEDSAMYFCASRAGAGANVLTFGAGSRLTVL.

The chain couples TRBV6-5 to TRBJ2-7; no clear D. This CDR3 comprises 14 residues. From germline, CDR1 is MNHEY and CDR2 SVGAGI. Trimming took 0 bases from V and 2 from J, leaving 8 bases between them. CDR3 nucleotides: TGTGCCAGCAGTTACTCGATGGCCCCCTACGAGCAGTACTTC. Amino acid sequence: CASSYSMAPYEQYF.

J is TRBJ2-5 and V is TRBV5-1; 8 bases align to TRBD1. CDR3 length: 15 residues. Looked up from germline, CDR1 is SGHRS and CDR2 is YFSETQ. V was pared by 0 bases and J by 4 bases, with 5 bases of the junction left unmatched. CDR3 sequence reads: CASSLDPGGLETQYF. The CDR3 DNA reads as TGCGCCAGCAGCTTGGATCCAGGGGGCTTAGAGACCCAGTACTTC.

The chain links TRBV19 to TRBJ2-2, with a tentative D call TRBD2 (6 bases). The CDR3 consists of 15 residues. V was cut by 3 bases and J by 4 bases, with 12 bases left in between. Germline CDR1 LNHDA, CDR2 SQIVND (reference sequence). The CDR3 reads CASSIRELGTGELFF. CDR3 DNA sequence: TGTGCCAGTAGTATCCGGGAGTTGGGCACCGGGGAGCTGTTTTTT.

The chain carries TRBV5-1 and TRBJ2-7; D might be TRBD1 or TRBD2, each matching 5 bases. The germline V gene encodes CDR1 SGHRS and CDR2 YFSETQ. The CDR3 extends over 15 amino acids. V lost 4 bases to trimming and J lost 2 bases, with 16 bases between them. The CDR3 loop is CASSQGPTTPYEQYF. The DNA of the CDR3 is TGCGCCAGCAGCCAGGGACCGACAACTCCCTACGAGCAGTACTTC.

This clone has just one count. This chain links TRBV13 with TRBJ2-7, with a tentative D call TRBD1 (5 bases). The CDR3 has 15 residues. Trimming shortened V by 2 bases and J by 5 bases, and 16 bases separated the two germline ends. Germline CDR1 PRHDT, CDR2 FYEKMQ (reference sequence). The CDR3 protein is CASSLTESPGNEQYF. The CDR3 DNA follows: TGTGCCAGCAGCTTAACGGAGAGCCCAGGGAACGAGCAGTACTTC.

The count of this clone is one. J is TRBJ2-5 and V is TRBV7-9, with 13 bases matching TRBD2. This CDR3 is 17 amino acids long. Germline loops: CDR1 SEHNR, CDR2 FQNEAQ (reference sequence). V shed 5 bases and J 6 bases; nucleotides not matched to a gene: 12. This chain's CDR3 is CASSPPRTSGSLKTQYF. The CDR3 nucleotides are TGTGCCAGCAGCCCGCCGCGGACTAGCGGGAGTCTGAAGACCCAGTACTTC.